A single TCR beta chain is shown here with its context. The data originate from a study of shared clonotypes between healthy human individuals. TCRdb's copy holds only in-frame clones and misses some; the assay was immunoSEQ multiplex PCR. The sample includes about 480,000 clones, about four fifths of them seen just once. Germline trimming cut 1 base from V and 12 bases from J; bases unmatched to any gene: 4. The CDR3 sequence is 13 residues long. Germline-derived CDR1 and CDR2 are GTSNPN and SVGIG (reference sequence). Sequencing was carried out using PBMCs. This sequence was found in a woman aged 40 to 49 in good health. Some clones in this sample may be carry-over from other donors' samples. V usage is TRBV30 and J usage is TRBJ2-1; TRBD2 aligns across 12 bases. CDR3 sequence: CAWSGLAGVAQFF. Written as DNA, the CDR3 is TGTGCCTGGAGTGGACTAGCGGGAGTCGCGCAGTTCTTC.